The next 25 T cell receptor beta chains were all read from a single sample in a study of T cells in Graves' hyperthyroidism and ophthalmopathy. Template material for amplifying TCR beta CDR3 regions consisted of RNA transcripts. HTBI primers were the set used in a first-round RT-PCR of the TCR CDR3. TCRdb re-derived calls from the multiplex PCR reads in MiXCR, one entry per CDR3 protein. The sample has about 300,000 distinct CDR3 sequences, roughly a fifth seen once. Input material: blood. These receptors came from a man aged 50 to 59 with Graves' ophthalmopathy.

In its sample, this clonotype was seen many times. The chain combines TRBV5-1 with TRBJ1-1, with a possible D match to TRBD1 (5 bases). With 5 bases removed from V and 0 bases from J, the gap between germline ends came to 11 bases. The CDR3 covers 14 residues. The germline V gene has CDR1 SGHRS and CDR2 YFSETQ. Here the CDR3 reads CASSPGHLNTEAFF. CDR3 bases: TGCGCCAGCAGTCCTGGACACCTGAACACTGAAGCTTTCTTT.

This clonotype was found a few times. The chain uses TRBV30 and TRBJ2-7; D gene ambiguous. Trimming shortened V by 0 bases and J by 4 bases, and 13 bases separated the two germline ends. The germline V gene has CDR1 GTSNPN and CDR2 SVGIG (reference sequence). The length of the CDR3 is 14 residues. This chain's CDR3 is CAWSVNRWGYEQYF. The CDR3 coding sequence is TGTGCCTGGAGTGTTAACAGATGGGGATACGAGCAGTACTTC. Together with reference TRBV30 and TRBJ2-7, the CDR3 gives the full variable domain: SQTIHQWPATLVQPVGSPLSLECTVEGTSNPNLYWYRQAAGRGLQLLFYSVGIGQISSEVPQNLSASRPQDRQFILSSKKLLLSDSGFYLCAWSVNRWGYEQYFGPGTRLTVT.

The chain links TRBV11-3 to TRBJ2-2; no clear D. The CDR3 extends over 13 amino acids. V lost 6 bases and J lost 6, with 11 bases in between. CDR1 is SGHNT and CDR2 is YENEEA in the germline V gene. CDR3 sequence (DNA): TGTGCCAGCAGGTCGGGTGGGGCCGGGGAGCTGTTTTTT. Protein sequence: CASRSGGAGELFF.

The table lists this clonotype with a few counts. The genes are TRBV15 and TRBJ2-7, with a possible D match to TRBD1 (6 bases). The germline CDR1 and CDR2 sequences are LNHNV and YYDKDF (reference sequence). V was trimmed by 0 bases and J by 3 bases, leaving 15 bases between them. The CDR3 spans 16 residues. In DNA form, the CDR3 reads TGTGCCACCAGCAGAGAGCGAGCAGGGACAATCTACGAGCAGTACTTC. It yields the protein CATSRERAGTIYEQYF.

In its sample, this clonotype was seen many times. CDR3 in DNA: TGTGCCAGCAGCTCCCACGGAGTCCTAGCGGGAGGACCCAATGAGCAGTTCTTC. Translated, it gives CASSSHGVLAGGPNEQFF. V usage is TRBV11-2 and J usage is TRBJ2-1; 11 bases are a match to TRBD2. V was pared by 4 bases and J by 6 bases, with 14 bases of the junction left unmatched. Germline V lookup: CDR1 SGHAT, CDR2 FQNNGV. This CDR3 has 18 residues.

This clonotype was detected many times. The V gene is TRBV5-1, the J gene TRBJ1-2, with 8 bases fitting TRBD1. Germline CDR1 and CDR2: SGHRS and YFSETQ. J was trimmed by 8 bases and V by 0 bases; bases with no gene match: 6. This CDR3 region has 14 residues. The CDR3 protein is CASSLAQGAGGYTF. The CDR3, as DNA: TGCGCCAGCAGCTTGGCCCAGGGGGCGGGCGGCTACACCTTC.

Concerning this clonotype: One junction end disagrees with the germline gene, perhaps due to a read error. V is TRBV13 and J is TRBJ1-4; TRBD1 aligns across 7 bases. Germline loops: CDR1 PRHDT, CDR2 FYEKMQ (reference sequence). The CDR3 length is 15 residues. CDR3 bases: TGCGCCAGCAGCTCACCACAGGGGATCGATGAAAAACTGTTTTTT. Translated: CASSSPQGIDEKLFF.

This clonotype has only one observation. The V gene is TRBV19, the J gene TRBJ2-7; 9 nucleotides agree with TRBD2. Germline CDR1 and CDR2: LNHDA and SQIVND (reference sequence). CDR3 length: 14 residues. V shed 7 bases and J 7 bases; nucleotides not matched to a gene: 11. CDR3 sequence: CASKSSGILKEQYF. The CDR3 DNA is TGTGCCAGTAAGTCTAGCGGGATATTGAAAGAGCAGTACTTC.

The sample holds a few counts of this clonotype. DNA of the CDR3: TGTGCCAGCAGCCCCCTAGGACAGGTTGGCTACACCTTC. Translated: CASSPLGQVGYTF. The rearrangement uses TRBV9 and TRBJ1-2; 7 nucleotides agree with TRBD1. The CDR3 spans 13 residues. Trimming cost V 4 bases and J 7 bases; bases outside gene matches: 7. CDR1 and CDR2 (germline): SGDLS, YYNGEE.

This clonotype was seen at least ten times. The chain has TRBV12-3 or TRBV12-4 and TRBJ2-7; perhaps TRBD2 as D (6 bases). V was pared by 6 bases and J by 6 bases, with 15 bases between. This CDR3 region has 13 residues. This CDR3 is CASSQGLRGEQYF. In DNA, the CDR3 is TGTGCCAGCAGCCAAGGGTTGCGGGGCGAGCAGTACTTC.

This clonotype was observed many times. The chain is built from TRBV12-3 or TRBV12-4 and TRBJ1-3, with TRBD1 identical over 9 bases. The ends lost 6 bases at V and 3 bases at J; junction bases unmatched: 6. This CDR3 has 15 amino acids. The CDR3 loop is CASRPGQGVGNTIYF. CDR3 in DNA: TGTGCCAGCAGGCCGGGACAGGGAGTTGGAAACACCATATATTTT.

Only a few counts were recorded for this clonotype. The chain combines TRBV29-1 with TRBJ2-7, with 13 bases aligning to TRBD2. Germline CDR1 reads SQVTM; CDR2 reads ANQGSEA. This CDR3 contains 15 residues. V lost 6 bases and J lost 3; bases outside the gene matches: 8. CDR3 region: CSVEGLAGTYYEQYF. The CDR3 nucleotides are TGCAGCGTAGAGGGACTAGCGGGAACCTACTACGAGCAGTACTTC.

The table lists this clonotype with many counts. The chain uses TRBV20-1 and TRBJ2-1; tentative D call: TRBD2 (6 bases). The V and J ends lost 5 bases and 3 bases respectively, with 17 bases between them. CDR1 is DFQATT and CDR2 is SNEGSKA in the germline V gene (reference sequence). This CDR3 contains 15 residues. CDR3 amino acids: CSARRGLGVYNEQFF. CDR3 DNA sequence: TGCAGTGCTCGGCGGGGTCTGGGGGTCTACAATGAGCAGTTCTTC.

This clonotype was observed a single time. This chain links TRBV3-1 with TRBJ1-5, with 8 positions matching TRBD1. This CDR3 comprises 14 residues. From germline, CDR1 is LGHDT and CDR2 YNNKEL (reference sequence). V was clipped by 5 bases and J by 5 bases; unmatched bases: 5. For the CDR3, the DNA is TGTGCCAGCAGCGCCGGGACAGGATATCAGCCCCAGCATTTT. It yields the protein CASSAGTGYQPQHF.

This clonotype was observed a handful of times. The chain is built from TRBV20-1 and TRBJ2-7; unclear D gene. The CDR3 totals 10 residues. Germline CDR1 and CDR2: DFQATT and SNEGSKA (reference sequence). V shed 5 bases and J shed 3 bases, with 5 bases lying between them. The CDR3 DNA follows: TGCAGTGCTGGACGCTACGAGCAGTACTTC. Translation gives CSAGRYEQYF.

This clonotype was observed a few times. The chain recombines TRBV12-3 or TRBV12-4 with TRBJ2-2, with 9 bases identical to TRBD1. Unmatched junction bases numbered 7, after V lost 3 bases and J lost 5 bases. The CDR3 extends over 16 amino acids. The CDR3, as DNA: TGTGCCAGCAGTTTGGGGACAGGGAGGCGGACCGGGGAGCTGTTTTTT. Its translation is CASSLGTGRRTGELFF.

At least ten counts were recorded for this clonotype. The chain uses TRBV27 and TRBJ2-5; either TRBD1 or TRBD2 may fit D (5 bases each). CDR3 length equals 16 residues. Germline V CDR1 and CDR2: MNHEY, SMNVEV (reference sequence). V lost 4 bases and J 12 bases, leaving 27 bases between the germline ends. In DNA form, the CDR3 reads TGTGCCAGCAGTTCCCCACGGGGACCCAGTTTAGATGTTGAGTACTTC. It is translated as CASSSPRGPSLDVEYF.

This chain connects TRBV18 to TRBJ2-7, with TRBD2 matching over 7 bases. Trimming cost V 4 bases and J 5 bases; bases outside gene matches: 11. There are 15 residues in the CDR3. Germline-derived CDR1 and CDR2 are KGHSH and LQKENI. The CDR3 here is CASSRLREAVHEQYF. As DNA, the CDR3 is TGTGCCAGCTCACGGCTACGGGAGGCGGTCCACGAGCAGTACTTC. Supplemented by reference TRBV18 and TRBJ2-7, the full variable domain reads NAGVMQNPRHLVRRRGQEARLRCSPMKGHSHVYWYRQLPEEGLKFMVYLQKENIIDESGMPKERFSAEFPKEGPSILRIQQVVRGDSAAYFCASSRLREAVHEQYFGPGTRLTVT.

There are many counts of this clonotype. The genes are TRBV7-9 and TRBJ2-7; 9 bases agree with TRBD2. Germline CDR1 and CDR2: SEHNR and FQNEAQ (reference sequence). The CDR3 has 15 residues. J gave up 4 bases and V 6 bases, and 10 bases lay outside the gene matches. The CDR3 DNA sequence: TGTGCCAGCAGTCCCAATAGCGGGAGTCAGTACGAGCAGTACTTC. Translation: CASSPNSGSQYEQYF. The entire variable domain, with the rest obtained from reference TRBV7-9 and TRBJ2-7, is as follows: DTGVSQNPRHKITKRGQNVTFRCDPISEHNRLYWYRQTLGQGPEFLTYFQNEAQLEKSRLLSDRFSAERPKGSFSTLEIQRTEQGDSAMYLCASSPNSGSQYEQYFGPGTRLTVT.

The J gene is TRBJ2-1, the V gene TRBV2; TRBD2 agrees at 7 bases. The V segment lost 4 bases and the J segment 0 bases; nucleotides outside the gene matches: 6. Germline V gene lookup returns CDR1 SNHLY and CDR2 FYNNEI. The CDR3 is 16 amino acids. CDR3 sequence (DNA): TGTGCCAGCAGTGGGAATTCGGGGGGCTCCTACAATGAGCAGTTCTTC. It specifies CASSGNSGGSYNEQFF.

This clonotype was counted at least ten times. The chain links TRBV12-3 or TRBV12-4 to TRBJ1-1; D not certain. Trimming pared 5 bases from V and 1 base from J, leaving 14 bases between. This CDR3 comprises 15 residues. CDR3 region: CASSPRETRNTEAFF. DNA of the CDR3: TGTGCCAGCAGTCCCCGGGAGACTAGGAACACTGAAGCTTTCTTT.

The V call is TRBV10-3, the J call TRBJ2-7; 12 bases line up with TRBD2. The V gene end was trimmed by 10 bases and the J gene end by 7 bases; junction bases not matched to a gene: 11. The CDR3 has 14 amino acids. The V gene's germline CDR1 is ENHRY and CDR2 SYGVKD. This chain's CDR3 is CATGLAGISGEQYF. The DNA for the CDR3 is TGTGCCACAGGACTAGCGGGGATCTCCGGGGAGCAGTACTTC.

This clonotype was counted a few times. The V call is TRBV30, the J call TRBJ1-3; no clear D. The CDR3 consists of 15 residues. The V gene lost 1 base and the J gene lost 0 bases, with 10 bases spanning the gap. Germline CDR1 reads GTSNPN; CDR2 reads SVGIG (reference sequence). In DNA form, the CDR3 reads TGTGCCTGGAGTGGAACTTCCCGCTCTGGAAACACCATATATTTT. Amino acids: CAWSGTSRSGNTIYF. The full variable domain, with the rest looked up from reference TRBV30 and TRBJ1-3, is SQTIHQWPATLVQPVGSPLSLECTVEGTSNPNLYWYRQAAGRGLQLLFYSVGIGQISSEVPQNLSASRPQDRQFILSSKKLLLSDSGFYLCAWSGTSRSGNTIYFGEGSWLTVV.

This clonotype was counted only a few times. V and J are TRBV6-1 and TRBJ1-6; 8 nucleotides agree with TRBD1. The CDR3 covers 16 residues. V was clipped by 11 bases and J by 0 bases; unmatched bases: 9. Germline CDR1 reads MNHNS; CDR2 reads SASEGT. CDR3 DNA: TGTGCCTGCCGGGACAGGACGAGCTCCTATAATTCACCCCTCCACTTT. Its translation is CACRDRTSSYNSPLHF.

V gene TRBV5-1 combines with J gene TRBJ2-3, with D unresolved. V gave up 0 bases and J gave up 4 bases, with 6 bases separating them. This CDR3 spans 13 amino acids. CDR1 is SGHRS, CDR2 YFSETQ, per germline. Here the CDR3 DNA reads TGCGCCAGCAGCTTGGGTCAGTCAGATACGCAGTATTTT. It is translated as CASSLGQSDTQYF.